This TCR beta chain comes out of a study of a mutant IDH1 vaccine in newly diagnosed glioma. Study at large: Vaccination followed radiotherapy alone by 4-6 weeks, or accompanied temozolomide cycles. Treated patients were around 60% male, roughly 38% female, mean age roughly 39 years. Study observations and caveats: Among patients, around 93% showed immune responses induced by the vaccine.

Germline V gene lookup returns CDR1 LNHDA and CDR2 SQIVND (reference sequence). This CDR3 contains 14 residues. Deletions cut 3 bases from V and 3 bases from J, with 11 bases between. Time point here: week 23, last vaccination. A 20-mer mutant IDH1 peptide at 300 ug was injected subcutaneously with topical imiquimod. The donors' diagnosis was new WHO grade 3 or 4 astrocytoma that was IDH1-mutant and ATRX-lost. Method: immunoSEQ multiplex PCR; TCRdb's copy keeps in-frame clones and lacks some. The repertoire holds some 28,000 clones, roughly 80% seen once, with roughly 18% in the top ten. Regarding this clone: Its cognate antigen is unknown.

The material sequenced was PBMCs, taken from a glioma patient whose treatment included an IDH1 peptide vaccine. V is TRBV19 and J is TRBJ1-1; D may be TRBD1 (5 bases). This TCR was sampled from a woman in her 30s with glioma. The CDR3 DNA is TGTGCCAGTAGTATGGGGCAGGGCTACACTGAAGCTTTCTTT. Protein sequence: CASSMGQGYTEAFF.